This T cell receptor beta chain was recovered during a study of blood T cell repertoires in COVID-19. Study-wide context: Acute and convalescent COVID-19 specimens originated in the United States, Italy and Spain. The cDNA or gDNA used as material had been derived from T cells, B-cell-depleted T cells, or PBMCs.

Original processing methods: Reference gene primer amplification gave estimated nucleated cell counts. Method: immunoSEQ multiplex PCR; TCRdb's copy keeps in-frame clones and lacks some. From that table come the V and J calls and clone size; the DNA was used to work out D and trimming. The repertoire has 190,000 or so clones, over 70% of them found once; the top ten carry roughly 2.9%. Trimming removed 5 bases at V and 10 bases at J, with 8 bases between. Germline-derived CDR1 and CDR2 are DFQATT and SNEGSKA (reference sequence). This CDR3 comprises 10 residues. This chain uses TRBV20-1 with TRBJ1-4; D not certain. The sample consisted of peripheral blood. The sequence was obtained from a man in his forties or fifties with active or convalescent COVID-19. The CDR3 loop reads CSAAPGKLFF. The CDR3, as DNA: TGCAGTGCTGCGCCCGGAAAACTGTTTTTT.